This TCR beta chain emerged from a study of T cell responses to AZD1222 COVID-19 vaccine. From germline, CDR1 is SGHTA and CDR2 FQGNSA. The CDR3 has 16 amino acids. TCRdb keeps only in-frame clones here, not all; method: immunoSEQ multiplex PCR. The table has 100,000 to 150,000 clones, 85% to 90% seen once; the top ten hold around 30%. Of note for this clone: The antigen remains unidentified. A junction boundary mismatches the germline segment, possibly from a read error.

General study findings and limits: The breadth and depth of Spike-specific TCRs increased once two AZD1222 doses had been given. After the peak T cell response, and only then, were repertoires sampled. Spike as a whole was targeted by vaccine-associated CD4 TCRs, dominant at 160-218 and 743-854. The sample set comprised mostly white British donors with more females, and clonal diversity was possibly underestimated.

Sequences were derived from peripheral blood, sampled on day 0 of AZD1222 vaccination. The source of this sequence is an adult in good health. The genes are TRBV7-2 and TRBJ2-4, with 9 nucleotides matching TRBD2. Here the CDR3 reads CASSLVKGLAQNIQYF. The DNA for the CDR3 is TGTGCCAGCAGCTTAGTTAAGGGACTAGCCCAAAACATTCAGTACTTC.